The 17 T cell receptor beta chains below come from one sample, sequenced in a study of T cells in tuberculosis. Assay used: immunoSEQ multiplex PCR; TCRdb lists only in-frame clones, some missing. This sample carries 30,000 to 40,000 clones, about 91% of them seen once, and the ten largest clones take less than 3%. As for time point: new active TB diagnosis, blood taken before or within 7 days of starting treatment. Sequencing used PBMCs, obtained at tuberculosis diagnosis. These receptors were obtained from an adult with tuberculosis.

This chain joins TRBV14 and TRBJ2-5; D is unresolved. This CDR3 has 16 amino acids. Germline V gives CDR1 SGHDN, CDR2 FVKESK. The V end lost 4 bases, the J end lost 2 bases, and 17 bases lay between the germline ends. The CDR3 nucleotides read TGTGCCAGCAGCCCTAACATCGGAATGACTCAAGAGACCCAGTACTTC. This codes for CASSPNIGMTQETQYF.

The V gene is TRBV6-5, the J gene TRBJ2-7; 8 bases map to TRBD1. The CDR3 spans 15 residues. Germline values: CDR1 MNHEY, CDR2 SVGAGI. The ends lost 5 bases at V and 6 bases at J; junction bases unmatched: 12. CDR3 sequence reads: CASSQTRTGIGEQYF. CDR3 nucleotide sequence: TGTGCCAGCAGTCAAACTCGGACAGGGATAGGCGAGCAGTACTTC.

In this sample, this clone turned up once. The chain links TRBV30 to TRBJ1-6; perhaps TRBD1 as D (6 bases). CDR1 and CDR2 (germline): GTSNPN, SVGIG (reference sequence). The CDR3 sequence is 14 residues long. V was shortened by 1 base and J by 7 bases, with 11 bases between the two germline ends. The CDR3 spells CAWSGGQLNSPLHF. The CDR3 DNA follows: TGTGCCTGGAGTGGGGGGCAGTTGAATTCACCCCTCCACTTT.

The chain employs TRBV5-4 and TRBJ1-6; 10 bases agree with TRBD1. The CDR3 extends over 16 amino acids. V gave up 0 bases and J gave up 9 bases; unmatched junction bases: 6. CDR1 and CDR2 from the germline V gene are SGHNT and YYREEE (reference sequence). CDR3 residues: CASSLALGQGTSPLHF. The DNA for the CDR3 is TGTGCCAGCAGCTTGGCCTTGGGACAGGGGACTTCACCCCTCCACTTT.

The chain uses TRBV4-1 and TRBJ1-1; 7 bases agree with TRBD1. The CDR3 has 15 amino acids. V dropped 1 base and J dropped 1; count of bases not matched to a gene: 3. Germline CDR1 MGHRA, CDR2 YSYEKL. CDR3 in DNA: TGCGCCAGCAGCCAAGTCCGGACAGGGAACACTGAAGCTTTCTTT. Translation gives CASSQVRTGNTEAFF.

The chain recombines TRBV19 with TRBJ1-2; D not certain. The CDR3 covers 16 residues. Germline lookup yields CDR1 LNHDA and CDR2 SQIVND (reference sequence). Trimming pared 3 bases from V and 4 bases from J, leaving 18 bases between. In nucleotides, the CDR3 is TGTGCCAGTAGTATCAGGAGGGAGACTCTTCTCTATGGCTACACCTTC. Translation gives CASSIRRETLLYGYTF.

The chain links TRBV21-1 to TRBJ2-7; TRBD2 was called by the table and not checked on the DNA. TRBV21-1 is a pseudogene locus. This CDR3 comprises 14 residues. The CDR3 reads CASSSPSGTYEQYV. The CDR3 nucleotides are TGTGCCAGCAGCAGTCCCAGCGGTACGTACGAGCAGTACGTC.

This chain links TRBV6-6 with TRBJ1-1, with D tentatively TRBD1 (5 bases). Trimming shortened V by 0 bases and J by 5 bases, and 10 bases separated the two germline ends. CDR1 is MNHNY and CDR2 is SVGAGI in the germline V gene (reference sequence). This CDR3 has 14 residues. CDR3 coding DNA: TGTGCCAGCAGTTACTCGGGGGAGGGTACTGAAGCTTTCTTT. Its protein product is CASSYSGEGTEAFF.

The chain couples TRBV5-4 to TRBJ1-1, with D possibly being TRBD1 (6 bases). Trimming pared 10 bases from V and 2 bases from J, leaving 12 bases between. Germline values: CDR1 SGHNT, CDR2 YYREEE (reference sequence). This CDR3 has 12 amino acids. The CDR3 DNA reads TGTGCCGCACAGGGCAGCAACACTGAAGCTTTCTTT. It codes for CAAQGSNTEAFF.

The chain recombines TRBV10-1 with TRBJ2-2; TRBD2 agrees at 8 bases. Germline V gene lookup returns CDR1 WNHNN and CDR2 SYGVQD (reference sequence). CDR3 size: 15 residues. J gave up 3 bases and V 3 bases, and 3 bases lay outside the gene matches. In DNA form, the CDR3 reads TGCGCCAGCAGTGAAGTGCGGGGGGACACCGGGGAGCTGTTTTTT. Translation gives CASSEVRGDTGELFF.

This chain joins TRBV6-1 and TRBJ2-5; possibly TRBD2 for D (6 bases). V was clipped by 1 base and J by 3 bases, with 9 bases between them. This CDR3 has 14 residues. Looked up from germline, CDR1 is MNHNS and CDR2 is SASEGT. CDR3: CASSEVGLEETQYF. For the CDR3, the DNA is TGTGCCAGCAGTGAAGTGGGACTTGAAGAGACCCAGTACTTC.

The genes are TRBV30 and TRBJ2-7, with 11 bases that match TRBD1. CDR1 and CDR2 (germline): GTSNPN, SVGIG (reference sequence). Losses at the gene ends were 1 base for V and 4 bases for J; bases not matched to a gene: 3. The CDR3 extends over 14 amino acids. Here the CDR3 reads CAWSEGTGGYEQYF. As DNA, the CDR3 is TGTGCCTGGAGTGAAGGGACAGGGGGATACGAGCAGTACTTC.

V is TRBV4-1 and J is TRBJ2-5; tentative D call: TRBD1 (5 bases). Per germline, CDR1 MGHRA and CDR2 YSYEKL. CDR3 length: 13 amino acids. V was trimmed by 0 bases and J by 3 bases, leaving 5 bases between them. The CDR3 sequence is CASSQDREETQYF. The CDR3 coding sequence is TGCGCCAGCAGCCAAGACAGGGAAGAGACCCAGTACTTC.

V and J are TRBV25-1 and TRBJ2-3, with 12 bases fitting TRBD2. Trimming cost V 0 bases and J 0 bases; bases outside gene matches: 4. Germline CDR1 reads MGHDK; CDR2 reads SYGVNS. This CDR3 is 18 amino acids long. Here the CDR3 reads CASSEYRLAGASTDTQYF. The CDR3 bases are TGTGCCAGCAGTGAATATCGACTAGCGGGGGCTAGCACAGATACGCAGTATTTT. Supplemented by reference TRBV25-1 and TRBJ2-3, the full variable domain reads EADIYQTPRYLVIGTGKKITLECSQTMGHDKMYWYQQDPGMELHLIHYSYGVNSTEKGDLSSESTVSRIRTEHFPLTLESARPSHTSQYLCASSEYRLAGASTDTQYFGPGTRLTVL.

The chain is built from TRBV5-6 and TRBJ2-2, with TRBD1 identical over 9 bases. The germline V gene encodes CDR1 SGHDT and CDR2 YYEEEE. The trim removed 2 bases at V and 0 bases at J, leaving 8 bases unmatched. There are 18 residues in the CDR3. The CDR3 bases are TGTGCCAGCAGCTTCGGGACAGGGCCCTACTCGAACACCGGGGAGCTGTTTTTT. Translating it yields CASSFGTGPYSNTGELFF.

This clone was counted a single time. The V gene is TRBV19, the J gene TRBJ2-3, with 7 nucleotides matching TRBD1. Losses at the gene ends were 6 bases for V and 5 bases for J; bases not matched to a gene: 5. CDR1 LNHDA and CDR2 SQIVND come from the germline V gene (reference sequence). The CDR3 has 13 residues. CDR3 nucleotides: TGTGCCAGTAGACGAACAGGGGAAGATACGCAGTATTTT. It yields the protein CASRRTGEDTQYF.

V is TRBV6-5 and J is TRBJ2-7, with TRBD1 matching over 7 bases. This CDR3 spans 14 amino acids. The germline CDR1 and CDR2 sequences are MNHEY and SVGAGI. The V segment lost 5 bases and the J segment 6 bases; nucleotides outside the gene matches: 10. The CDR3 is CASSPQGERGEQYF. As DNA, the CDR3 is TGTGCCAGCAGTCCCCAGGGGGAACGAGGCGAGCAGTACTTC.